What follows are 18 T cell receptor beta chains derived from one specimen sequenced in a study of CD8 T cells in Susac syndrome. Reverse transcription of roughly 0.45 to 1 ug RNA was performed with random hexamers. TCRdb re-called the immunoSEQ multiplex PCR reads through MiXCR, storing one row per CDR3 protein. This table has roughly 120,000 distinct CDR3 sequences, less than 97% appearing once. Material: CD4+ T cells from PBMCs. The origin of the receptors is a human donor in good health.

This clonotype has a single count. The CDR3 DNA reads as TGCGCCAGCAGCTTGGCAGGGAGGGGCTACGAGCAGTACTTC. Residues: CASSLAGRGYEQYF. The genes are TRBV5-1 and TRBJ2-7, with 7 positions matching TRBD2. Germline CDR1 and CDR2: SGHRS and YFSETQ. V shed 0 bases, J shed 3 bases, and the junction held 3 bases outside the gene matches. This CDR3 region has 14 residues.

The genes are TRBV6-5 and TRBJ2-3; 9 bases line up with TRBD2. Per germline, CDR1 MNHEY and CDR2 SVGAGI. The CDR3 runs 15 residues. V was clipped by 2 bases and J by 9 bases; unmatched bases: 9. The CDR3 protein is CASSYGVSGSGTQYF. As DNA, the CDR3 is TGTGCCAGCAGTTACGGTGTTAGCGGGAGTGGGACGCAGTATTTT.

This chain joins TRBV28 and TRBJ1-1; no reliable D call. The CDR3 is 12 residues long. Germline loops: CDR1 MDHEN, CDR2 SYDVKM. The V end was cut by 4 bases, the J end by 9 bases, with 12 bases between. The CDR3 region has the DNA TGTGCCAGCAGTTCACCAACGGTGAAAGCTTTCTTT. Protein sequence: CASSSPTVKAFF.

The chain links TRBV7-9 to TRBJ1-1; TRBD1 matches at 7 bases. In germline, CDR1 is SEHNR, CDR2 FQNEAQ (reference sequence). Trimming took 5 bases from V and 1 from J; bases not matched to a gene: 4. The CDR3 contains 14 residues. The CDR3 reads CASSLRTGNTEAFF. In nucleotides, the CDR3 is TGTGCCAGCAGCCTACGGACAGGGAACACTGAAGCTTTCTTT.

CDR3 nucleotide sequence: TGTGCCAGCAGCTTGGTCGACAGGAGTTCAACCTACGAGCAGTACTTC. It is translated as CASSLVDRSSTYEQYF. The gene calls are TRBV5-6 and TRBJ2-7, with TRBD1 as a possible D gene (6 bases). From germline, CDR1 is SGHDT and CDR2 YYEEEE. V was cut by 0 bases and J by 2 bases, with 15 bases left in between. The length of the CDR3 is 16 residues.

This rearrangement joins TRBV2 to TRBJ1-1, with D possibly matching TRBD1 (6 bases). Germline V gene data show CDR1 as SNHLY and CDR2 as FYNNEI. The CDR3 contains 14 residues. V was clipped by 6 bases and J by 3 bases, with 14 bases between them. CDR3: CASSLTGGDTEAFF. The CDR3, as DNA: TGTGCCAGCAGCCTGACAGGCGGGGACACTGAAGCTTTCTTT.

The rearrangement joins TRBV3-1 to TRBJ2-6, with D possibly being TRBD1 or TRBD2 (5 bases each). Per germline, CDR1 LGHDT and CDR2 YNNKEL (reference sequence). The germline V and J ends were trimmed by 5 bases and 0 bases, with 17 bases remaining between them. The CDR3 is 18 residues long. CDR3 sequence: CASSDQGRDGSGANVLTF. Here the CDR3 DNA reads TGTGCCAGCAGCGATCAGGGCAGGGACGGCTCTGGGGCCAACGTCCTGACTTTC. The whole variable domain, remainder taken from reference TRBV3-1 and TRBJ2-6, is DTAVSQTPKYLVTQMGNDKSIKCEQNLGHDTMYWYKQDSKKFLKIMFSYNNKELIINETVPNRFSPKSPDKAHLNLHINSLELGDSAVYFCASSDQGRDGSGANVLTFGAGSRLTVL.

The V call is TRBV29-1, the J call TRBJ1-5; D is unresolved. Trimming stripped 2 bases from V and 3 bases from J, with 14 bases between. Germline V gene data show CDR1 as SQVTM and CDR2 as ANQGSEA. The CDR3 is 15 residues long. The CDR3 is CSVEPQHGNNQPQHF. The CDR3 DNA follows: TGCAGCGTTGAACCCCAACACGGTAACAATCAGCCCCAGCATTTT.

The rearrangement joins TRBV4-3 to TRBJ2-3; the match to TRBD2 covers 9 bases. The CDR3 runs to 16 residues. Per germline, CDR1 LGHNA and CDR2 YSLEER. The J segment lost 7 bases and the V segment lost 4 bases, leaving 12 bases of the junction unmatched. The CDR3 coding sequence is TGCGCCAGCAGCCCTTCACTCGGGACTAGCTTGAATACGCAGTATTTT. Translation gives CASSPSLGTSLNTQYF.

The chain has TRBV7-2 and TRBJ2-3; 7 bases are a match to TRBD1. The CDR3 is made up of 16 amino acids. The germline V gene encodes CDR1 SGHTA and CDR2 FQGNSA. Unmatched junction bases numbered 6, after V lost 3 bases and J lost 0 bases. In DNA form, the CDR3 reads TGTGCCAGCAGCTTCGACTCAGGGGGTAGCACAGATACGCAGTATTTT. It translates to CASSFDSGGSTDTQYF.

The V call is TRBV7-9, the J call TRBJ1-4, with no clear D. CDR3 length equals 15 residues. Germline CDR1 reads SEHNR; CDR2 reads FQNEAQ (reference sequence). The germline V and J ends were trimmed by 4 bases and 0 bases, with 9 bases remaining between them. CDR3 amino acids: CASSSDVATNEKLFF. In nucleotides, the CDR3 is TGTGCCAGCAGCTCTGATGTAGCAACTAATGAAAAACTGTTTTTT. The full variable domain, rest sourced from reference TRBV7-9 and TRBJ1-4, is DTGVSQNPRHKITKRGQNVTFRCDPISEHNRLYWYRQTLGQGPEFLTYFQNEAQLEKSRLLSDRFSAERPKGSFSTLEIQRTEQGDSAMYLCASSSDVATNEKLFFGSGTQLSVL.

In DNA form, the CDR3 reads TGTGCCAGCTCCCGGCTCACAGATACGCAGTATTTT. Its translation: CASSRLTDTQYF. The chain joins TRBV18 to TRBJ2-3; D call uncertain. The germline gives CDR1 KGHSH, CDR2 LQKENI. CDR3 length: 12 residues. V shed 6 bases and J shed 2 bases, with 6 bases lying between them.

The chain recombines TRBV19 with TRBJ2-7; TRBD1 agrees at 7 bases. The J segment lost 5 bases and the V segment lost 5 bases, leaving 3 bases of the junction unmatched. This CDR3 contains 12 residues. The germline V gene encodes CDR1 LNHDA and CDR2 SQIVND (reference sequence). The CDR3 here is CASSGQVDEQYF. The CDR3 bases are TGTGCCAGTAGTGGACAGGTAGACGAGCAGTACTTC.

The gene calls are TRBV4-2 and TRBJ1-5; 8 bases map to TRBD1. Germline V CDR1 and CDR2: LGHNA, YNFKEQ. The V gene end was trimmed by 8 bases and the J gene end by 6 bases; junction bases not matched to a gene: 15. The CDR3 has 16 residues. The CDR3 DNA reads TGTGCCAGCGGAGCCATTGGACAGGGAGAGGGTCAGCCCCAGCATTTT. Amino acid sequence: CASGAIGQGEGQPQHF.

V usage is TRBV29-1 and J usage is TRBJ2-1, with 10 bases fitting TRBD2. This CDR3 region has 18 residues. The V and J ends lost 4 bases and 7 bases, in that order; junction bases with no gene match: 19. Germline V gene sequence: CDR1 SQVTM, CDR2 ANQGSEA. The CDR3 DNA follows: TGCAGCGTTGTCGGGCAGGGTAGAAGCGGGAGGGCTTTTAATGAGCAGTTCTTC. Its protein product is CSVVGQGRSGRAFNEQFF.

This chain connects TRBV9 to TRBJ2-2; D might be TRBD2 (7 bases). Trimming removed 5 bases from V and 0 bases from J, with 11 bases in between. The length of the CDR3 is 15 residues. Per germline, CDR1 SGDLS and CDR2 YYNGEE. The CDR3 coding sequence is TGTGCCAGCAGGTCGGGGGGCGCGAACACCGGGGAGCTGTTTTTT. Its translation: CASRSGGANTGELFF.

This clonotype occurred once. The rearrangement links TRBV6-2 or TRBV6-3 to TRBJ1-1, with D maybe TRBD1 (5 bases). This CDR3 has 17 residues. V lost 5 bases and J lost 0, with 19 bases in between. CDR1 is MNHEY and CDR2 is SVGEGT in the germline V gene. The CDR3 nucleotides are TGTGCCAGCAGTCTGGGAGGGGCTTATCCCTTGAACACTGAAGCTTTCTTT. Translated, it gives CASSLGGAYPLNTEAFF.

V usage is TRBV19 and J usage is TRBJ1-1; D ambiguous. CDR1 is LNHDA, CDR2 SQIVND, per germline (reference sequence). The V end lost 4 bases, the J end lost 1 base, and 7 bases lay between the germline ends. This CDR3 comprises 13 residues. The CDR3 bases are TGTGCCAGTAGTACTTTCGGGAACACTGAAGCTTTCTTT. Protein sequence: CASSTFGNTEAFF.